Only one count was recorded for the clone carrying this T cell receptor (beta chain). Antigen specificity is unknown. Together with a sample-barcoded 5' primer, a J-beta primer mix was included in a second PCR lasting roughly 6 to 12 cycles. MiXCR was run by TCRdb on the 5' RACE reads, yielding one entry per CDR3 protein. The sample has about 1.4 million distinct CDR3 sequences, approximately 59% seen once. This sample was taken from a study of blood T cells in healthy people across ages. Study as a whole: Template switching picked up about one barcoded beta molecule for each two T cells. Regarding the study as a whole: The study found TCR beta diversity correlated strongly with naive T cell percentage. Total diversity from one million sequenced T cells was likely underestimated.

Per germline, CDR1 MNHEY and CDR2 SVGAGI. V shed 6 bases and J shed 0 bases, with 11 bases lying between them. CDR3 length: 14 amino acids. This rearrangement joins TRBV6-5 to TRBJ1-1, with D possibly TRBD1 on 6 matching bases. The receptor was isolated from a man younger than 35 in good health. The sample consisted of blood. The CDR3 region is CASRAGQMNTEAFF. In DNA form, the CDR3 reads TGTGCCAGCAGGGCTGGACAGATGAACACTGAAGCTTTCTTT.